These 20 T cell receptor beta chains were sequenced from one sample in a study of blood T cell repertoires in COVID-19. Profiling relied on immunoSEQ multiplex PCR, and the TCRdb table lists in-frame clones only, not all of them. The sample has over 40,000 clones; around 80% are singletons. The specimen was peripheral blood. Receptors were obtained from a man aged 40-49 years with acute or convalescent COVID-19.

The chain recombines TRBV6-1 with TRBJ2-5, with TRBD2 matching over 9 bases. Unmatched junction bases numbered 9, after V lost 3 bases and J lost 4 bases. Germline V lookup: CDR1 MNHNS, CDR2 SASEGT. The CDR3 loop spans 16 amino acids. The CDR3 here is CASSDRFAGGGETQYF. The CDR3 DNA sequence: TGTGCCAGCAGTGATAGATTTGCGGGAGGGGGAGAGACCCAGTACTTC.

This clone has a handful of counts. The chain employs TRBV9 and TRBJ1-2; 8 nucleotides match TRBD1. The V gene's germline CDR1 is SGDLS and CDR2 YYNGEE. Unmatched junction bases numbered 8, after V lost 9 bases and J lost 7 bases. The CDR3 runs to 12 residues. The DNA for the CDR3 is TGTGCCACCAGGACAGGGACGGGTGGCTACACCTTC. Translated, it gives CATRTGTGGYTF.

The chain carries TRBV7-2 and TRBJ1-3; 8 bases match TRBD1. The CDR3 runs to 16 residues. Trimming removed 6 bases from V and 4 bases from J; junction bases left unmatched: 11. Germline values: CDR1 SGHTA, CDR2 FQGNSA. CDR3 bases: TGTGCCAGCAGTGGGACAGGCCTTGGCCGCGGAAACACCATATATTTT. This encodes CASSGTGLGRGNTIYF.

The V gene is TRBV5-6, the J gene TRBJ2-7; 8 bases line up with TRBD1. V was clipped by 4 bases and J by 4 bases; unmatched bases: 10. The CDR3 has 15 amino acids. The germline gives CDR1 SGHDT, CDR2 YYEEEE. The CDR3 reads CASSDHRGVFYEQYF. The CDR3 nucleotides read TGTGCCAGCAGCGATCACAGGGGGGTATTTTACGAGCAGTACTTC.

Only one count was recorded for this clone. The CDR3 protein is CASSPYRGGTEAFF. CDR3 nucleotides: TGTGCCAGCAGCCCCTACAGGGGTGGCACTGAAGCTTTCTTT. The chain is built from TRBV7-9 and TRBJ1-1; 7 bases agree with TRBD1. Trimming took 5 bases from V and 4 from J; bases not matched to a gene: 7. This CDR3 has 14 amino acids. CDR1 is SEHNR, CDR2 FQNEAQ, per germline (reference sequence).

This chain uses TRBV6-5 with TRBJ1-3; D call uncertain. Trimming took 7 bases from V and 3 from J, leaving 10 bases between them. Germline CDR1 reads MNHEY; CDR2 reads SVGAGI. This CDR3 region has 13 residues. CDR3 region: CASMAGVGNTIYF. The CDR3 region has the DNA TGTGCCAGCATGGCCGGGGTTGGAAACACCATATATTTT.

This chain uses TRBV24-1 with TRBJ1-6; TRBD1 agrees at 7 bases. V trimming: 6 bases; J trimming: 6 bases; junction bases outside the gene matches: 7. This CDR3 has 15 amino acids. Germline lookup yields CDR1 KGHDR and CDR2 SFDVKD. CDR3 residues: CATSPGGSGNSPLHF. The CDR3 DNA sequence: TGTGCCACCAGTCCAGGGGGTTCAGGTAATTCACCCCTCCACTTT.

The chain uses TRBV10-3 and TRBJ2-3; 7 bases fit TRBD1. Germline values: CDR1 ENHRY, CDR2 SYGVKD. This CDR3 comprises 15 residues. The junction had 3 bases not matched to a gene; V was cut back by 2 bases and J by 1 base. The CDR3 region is CAISERQGGTDTQYF. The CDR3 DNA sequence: TGTGCCATCAGTGAGCGGCAGGGGGGCACAGATACGCAGTATTTT.

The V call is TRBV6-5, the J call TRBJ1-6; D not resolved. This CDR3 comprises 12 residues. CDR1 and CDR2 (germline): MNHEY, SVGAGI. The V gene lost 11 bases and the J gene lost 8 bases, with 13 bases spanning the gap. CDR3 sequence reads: CALSSSYSPLHF. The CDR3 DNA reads TGTGCCTTATCCTCCAGTTATTCACCCCTCCACTTT.

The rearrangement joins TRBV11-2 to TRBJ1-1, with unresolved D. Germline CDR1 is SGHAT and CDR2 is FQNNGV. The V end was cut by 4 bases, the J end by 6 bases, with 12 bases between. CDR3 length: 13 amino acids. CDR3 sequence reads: CASSSREGSEAFF. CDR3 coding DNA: TGTGCCAGCAGCTCCCGGGAGGGATCTGAAGCTTTCTTT.

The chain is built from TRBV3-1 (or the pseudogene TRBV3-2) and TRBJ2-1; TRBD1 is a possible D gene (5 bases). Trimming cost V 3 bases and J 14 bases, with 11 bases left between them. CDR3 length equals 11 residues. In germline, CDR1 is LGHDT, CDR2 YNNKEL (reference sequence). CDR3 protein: CASSHQGHKFF. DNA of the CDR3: TGTGCCAGCAGCCATCAGGGTCACAAGTTCTTC.

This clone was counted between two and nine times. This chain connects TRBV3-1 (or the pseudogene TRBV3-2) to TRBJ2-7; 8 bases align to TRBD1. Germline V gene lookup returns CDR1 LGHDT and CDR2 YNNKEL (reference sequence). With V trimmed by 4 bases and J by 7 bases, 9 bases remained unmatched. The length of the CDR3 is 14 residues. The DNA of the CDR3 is TGTGCCAGCAGCCCTGGACAGGGTTTAGGGGAGCAGTACTTC. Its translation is CASSPGQGLGEQYF.

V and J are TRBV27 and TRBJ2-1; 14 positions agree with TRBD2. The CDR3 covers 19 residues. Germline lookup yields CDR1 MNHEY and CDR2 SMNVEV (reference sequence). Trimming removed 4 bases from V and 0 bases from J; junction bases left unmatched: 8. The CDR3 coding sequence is TGTGCCAGCAGTTCGGTCGGGACTAGCGGGGGCCTCTCCTACAATGAGCAGTTCTTC. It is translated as CASSSVGTSGGLSYNEQFF.

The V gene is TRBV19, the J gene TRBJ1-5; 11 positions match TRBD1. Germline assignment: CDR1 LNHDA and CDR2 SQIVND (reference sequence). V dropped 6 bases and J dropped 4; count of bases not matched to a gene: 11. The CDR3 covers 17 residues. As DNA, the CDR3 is TGTGCCAGTAGCACCGGACAGGGGGCTATAGGGAATCAGCCCCAGCATTTT. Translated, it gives CASSTGQGAIGNQPQHF.

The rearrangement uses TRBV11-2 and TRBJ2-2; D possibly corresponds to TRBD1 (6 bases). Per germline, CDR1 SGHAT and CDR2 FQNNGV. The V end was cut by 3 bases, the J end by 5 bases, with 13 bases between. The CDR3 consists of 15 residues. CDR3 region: CASSLNRVGTGELFF. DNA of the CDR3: TGTGCCAGCAGCTTGAACAGGGTAGGAACCGGGGAGCTGTTTTTT.

The CDR3 nucleotides are TGTGCCACCAGTGACCAAGTCAAAGGGGGCAGATCCGGGGAGCTGTTTTTT. Protein product: CATSDQVKGGRSGELFF. The genes are TRBV24-1 and TRBJ2-2; 7 bases are a match to TRBD1. The CDR3 is 17 amino acids. Unmatched junction bases numbered 13, after V lost 4 bases and J lost 6 bases. Germline V gene data show CDR1 as KGHDR and CDR2 as SFDVKD.

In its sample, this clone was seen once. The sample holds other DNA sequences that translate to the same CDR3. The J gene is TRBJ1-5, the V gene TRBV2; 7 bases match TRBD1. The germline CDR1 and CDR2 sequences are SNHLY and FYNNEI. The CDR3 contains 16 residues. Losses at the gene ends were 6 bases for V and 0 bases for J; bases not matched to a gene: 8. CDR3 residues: CASSVLGQYSNQPQHF. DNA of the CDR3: TGTGCCAGCAGCGTTCTGGGACAGTATAGCAATCAGCCCCAGCATTTT.

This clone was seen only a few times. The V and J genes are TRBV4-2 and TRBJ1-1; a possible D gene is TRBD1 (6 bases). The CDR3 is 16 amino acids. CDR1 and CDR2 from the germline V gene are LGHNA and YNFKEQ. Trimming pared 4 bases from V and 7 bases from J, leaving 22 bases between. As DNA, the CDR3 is TGTGCCAGCAGCCCAGCTCTGGACAGCCGAAGCGTTGAAGCTTTCTTT. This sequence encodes CASSPALDSRSVEAFF.

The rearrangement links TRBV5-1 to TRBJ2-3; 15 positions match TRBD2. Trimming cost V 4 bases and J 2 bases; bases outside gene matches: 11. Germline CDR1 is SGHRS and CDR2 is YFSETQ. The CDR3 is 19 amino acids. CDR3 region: CASSRRGLAGGHVTDTQYF. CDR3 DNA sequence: TGCGCCAGCAGCAGGAGGGGACTAGCGGGAGGCCACGTCACAGATACGCAGTATTTT.

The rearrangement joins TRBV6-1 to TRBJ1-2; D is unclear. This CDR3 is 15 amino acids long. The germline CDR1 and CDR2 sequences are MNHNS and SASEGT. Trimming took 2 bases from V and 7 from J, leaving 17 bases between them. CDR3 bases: TGTGCCAGCAGTGAAAGAGCCGAGGGAGCAAGTGGCTACACCTTC. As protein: CASSERAEGASGYTF.